The next 26 T cell receptor beta chains were all read from a single sample in a study of shared clonotypes between healthy human individuals. Sequencing used immunoSEQ multiplex PCR; TCRdb keeps in-frame clones, though not all of them. Here the sample spans millions of clones, about 93% being singletons. Selected positively for CCR7 and CD45RO-negative, naive CD8 cells excluded terminally differentiated effector memory CD45RA+ cells. Sequencing input: naive CD8+ T cells from PBMCs. The receptor set was obtained from a man younger than 35 in good health. Some clones in this sample may be carry-over from other donors' samples.

The CDR3 nucleotides read TGTGCCAGCAGTTTAAGGGCCGGGCCCGATACCTACGAGCAGTACTTC. This encodes CASSLRAGPDTYEQYF. The rearrangement links TRBV27 to TRBJ2-7; the D is unclear. V lost 2 bases to trimming and J lost 2 bases, with 16 bases between them. The CDR3 contains 16 residues. Germline V CDR1 and CDR2: MNHEY, SMNVEV (reference sequence).

This clone was found a few times. The chain employs TRBV27 and TRBJ2-2, with 9 bases identical to TRBD1. The germline V gene encodes CDR1 MNHEY and CDR2 SMNVEV (reference sequence). The J segment lost 3 bases and the V segment lost 9 bases, leaving 5 bases of the junction unmatched. The CDR3 length is 14 residues. This chain's CDR3 is CASTTGGYTGELFF. CDR3 nucleotide sequence: TGTGCCAGTACTACAGGGGGCTACACCGGGGAGCTGTTTTTT.

The chain carries TRBV11-2 and TRBJ2-3; 10 nucleotides line up with TRBD1. Germline assignment: CDR1 SGHAT and CDR2 FQNNGV. J lost 1 base, V lost 4 bases, and 11 bases had no gene match. This CDR3 has 18 residues. CDR3 DNA: TGTGCCAGCAGCTCCACCGGGACAGGGGTTACTGGCACAGATACGCAGTATTTT. Amino acid sequence: CASSSTGTGVTGTDTQYF. Full variable domain (outside the CDR3, taken from reference TRBV11-2 and TRBJ2-3): EAGVAQSPRYKIIEKRQSVAFWCNPISGHATLYWYQQILGQGPKLLIQFQNNGVVDDSQLPKDRFSAERLKGVDSTLKIQPAKLEDSAVYLCASSSTGTGVTGTDTQYFGPGTRLTVL.

The chain uses TRBV6-4 and TRBJ2-7; tentatively, D is TRBD2 (6 bases). With 0 bases removed from V and 5 bases from J, the gap between germline ends came to 23 bases. The CDR3 covers 18 residues. The V gene's germline CDR1 is MRHNA and CDR2 SNTAGT. As DNA, the CDR3 is TGTGCCAGCAGTGACTCGAAGGCGGGGAGAGGGAAAGATCACGAGCAGTACTTC. This sequence encodes CASSDSKAGRGKDHEQYF.

J is TRBJ2-7 and V is TRBV10-3, with D maybe TRBD1 (5 bases). CDR1 and CDR2 from the germline V gene are ENHRY and SYGVKD. The CDR3 totals 13 residues. Trimming took 1 base from V and 7 from J, leaving 11 bases between them. This CDR3 is CAISELKGMEQYF. DNA of the CDR3: TGTGCCATCAGTGAGTTGAAGGGGATGGAGCAGTACTTC.

The chain couples TRBV5-6 to TRBJ2-3, with D unresolved. The V end lost 2 bases, the J end lost 5 bases, and 15 bases lay between the germline ends. The CDR3 is made up of 15 amino acids. Germline CDR1 SGHDT, CDR2 YYEEEE. The CDR3 DNA sequence: TGTGCCAGCAGCTTTAGTTACCGAGCAGTAGATACGCAGTATTTT. Translating gives CASSFSYRAVDTQYF.

V usage is TRBV9 and J usage is TRBJ2-2, with D perhaps matching TRBD1 or TRBD2 (5 bases each). This CDR3 spans 17 amino acids. Between the trimmed V and J ends, which lost 4 bases and 3 bases, there was a span of 19 bases. Germline V gene lookup returns CDR1 SGDLS and CDR2 YYNGEE. Here the CDR3 DNA reads TGTGCCAGCAGCCTCTCTAGCAGGGACCCGGACACCGGGGAGCTGTTTTTT. Amino acids: CASSLSSRDPDTGELFF.

The V gene is TRBV27, the J gene TRBJ2-7; D call uncertain. Germline CDR1 reads MNHEY; CDR2 reads SMNVEV (reference sequence). Deletions cut 2 bases from V and 0 bases from J, with 8 bases between. The CDR3 is 14 amino acids. The CDR3 here is CASSLTAVSYEQYF. In DNA form, the CDR3 reads TGTGCCAGCAGTTTAACCGCAGTCTCCTACGAGCAGTACTTC.

This clone was picked up one time. The V gene is TRBV9, the J gene TRBJ2-3; D gene unclear. The V gene's germline CDR1 is SGDLS and CDR2 YYNGEE. The CDR3 contains 14 residues. V lost 0 bases and J lost 4, with 9 bases in between. CDR3 coding DNA: TGTGCCAGCAGCGTAGTACCGGACCCAGATACGCAGTATTTT. This sequence encodes CASSVVPDPDTQYF.

The chain carries TRBV29-1 and TRBJ2-7; D not certain. Germline CDR1 is SQVTM and CDR2 is ANQGSEA. V was trimmed by 1 base and J by 0 bases, leaving 4 bases between them. The CDR3 sequence is 12 residues long. The CDR3 sequence is CSVEANSYEQYF. Here the CDR3 DNA reads TGCAGCGTTGAAGCTAACTCCTACGAGCAGTACTTC.

The gene calls are TRBV25-1 and TRBJ2-4; D unresolved. Germline CDR1 MGHDK, CDR2 SYGVNS. V lost 4 bases and J lost 8, with 9 bases in between. The CDR3 runs 12 residues. CDR3 nucleotides: TGTGCCAGCAGTGGCCTGGGGTACATTCAGTACTTC. As protein: CASSGLGYIQYF.

V gene TRBV28 combines with J gene TRBJ2-5, with D hard to call. The germline gives CDR1 MDHEN, CDR2 SYDVKM. The CDR3 runs 14 residues. V was pared by 5 bases and J by 3 bases, with 13 bases between. CDR3 DNA: TGTGCCAGCAGTCCCCCATATGGAGAAGAGACCCAGTACTTC. Amino acids: CASSPPYGEETQYF. Full variable domain (outside the CDR3, taken from reference TRBV28 and TRBJ2-5): DVKVTQSSRYLVKRTGEKVFLECVQDMDHENMFWYRQDPGLGLRLIYFSYDVKMKEKGDIPEGYSVSREKKERFSLILESASTNQTSMYLCASSPPYGEETQYFGPGTRLLVL.

The chain has TRBV7-9 and TRBJ2-7, with 10 bases fitting TRBD2. Germline CDR1 and CDR2: SEHNR and FQNEAQ (reference sequence). V lost 5 bases to trimming and J lost 5 bases; unmatched junction nucleotides: 3. This CDR3 is built from 13 residues. The CDR3 coding sequence is TGTGCCAGCAGCCGTAGCGGGGGGAACGAGCAGTACTTC. Amino acids: CASSRSGGNEQYF.

This clone came up once. This chain links TRBV5-1 with TRBJ1-1; possible D gene TRBD1, 5 bases. This CDR3 has 15 amino acids. Germline CDR1 SGHRS, CDR2 YFSETQ. V lost 1 base, J lost 6 bases, and 16 bases lay in between. In DNA, the CDR3 is TGCGCCAGCAGCTTGCATCGGGGGTTGAATGCTGAAGCTTTCTTT. Translating it yields CASSLHRGLNAEAFF.

This clone was recorded only once. The chain carries TRBV14 and TRBJ1-4; 9 bases align to TRBD1. In germline, CDR1 is SGHDN, CDR2 FVKESK. This CDR3 contains 17 residues. With 3 bases clipped from V and 6 bases from J, the junction kept 11 bases outside the gene matches. CDR3 nucleotides: TGTGCCAGCAGCCATCCCCCGGTGTGGACAGGGGATGAAAAACTGTTTTTT. Amino acids: CASSHPPVWTGDEKLFF.

This chain uses TRBV4-3 with TRBJ1-1; unclear D gene. Germline V gene data show CDR1 as LGHNA and CDR2 as YSLEER. This CDR3 contains 18 residues. V lost 2 bases and J lost 0, with 19 bases in between. The CDR3 region is CASSQPRSRTEVNTEAFF. The CDR3, as DNA: TGCGCCAGCAGCCAACCCAGGTCTCGGACTGAGGTGAACACTGAAGCTTTCTTT.

Details on this clone: Other DNA sequences in the sample encode the same CDR3. This chain connects TRBV9 to TRBJ2-7; perhaps TRBD2 as D (6 bases). This CDR3 is 15 amino acids long. The V gene lost 0 bases and the J gene lost 1 base, with 11 bases spanning the gap. The V gene's germline CDR1 is SGDLS and CDR2 YYNGEE. CDR3 residues: CASSVGAGRSYEQYF. As DNA, the CDR3 is TGTGCCAGCAGCGTAGGAGCAGGGAGGTCCTACGAGCAGTACTTC. The entire variable domain, with the rest obtained from reference TRBV9 and TRBJ2-7, is as follows: DSGVTQTPKHLITATGQRVTLRCSPRSGDLSVYWYQQSLDQGLQFLIQYYNGEERAKGNILERFSAQQFPDLHSELNLSSLELGDSALYFCASSVGAGRSYEQYFGPGTRLTVT.

This chain links TRBV28 with TRBJ2-7; D not certain. The germline V gene encodes CDR1 MDHEN and CDR2 SYDVKM. The CDR3 contains 13 residues. Deletions cut 3 bases from V and 0 bases from J, with 6 bases between. The CDR3 here is CASSFYDSYEQYF. CDR3 coding DNA: TGTGCCAGCAGTTTCTATGACTCCTACGAGCAGTACTTC. Together with reference TRBV28 and TRBJ2-7, the CDR3 gives the full variable domain: DVKVTQSSRYLVKRTGEKVFLECVQDMDHENMFWYRQDPGLGLRLIYFSYDVKMKEKGDIPEGYSVSREKKERFSLILESASTNQTSMYLCASSFYDSYEQYFGPGTRLTVT.

The rearrangement links TRBV6-5 to TRBJ2-1; tentative D call: TRBD1 (7 bases). There are 15 residues in the CDR3. V was trimmed by 7 bases and J by 4 bases, leaving 17 bases between them. Per germline, CDR1 MNHEY and CDR2 SVGAGI. CDR3 loop: CASTHGRTGYNEQFF. CDR3 DNA: TGTGCCAGCACCCATGGGAGGACAGGTTACAATGAGCAGTTCTTC.

The chain employs TRBV11-1 and TRBJ2-3; 8 bases align to TRBD2. The CDR3 is 17 residues long. The V gene's germline CDR1 is SGHAT and CDR2 FQDESV (reference sequence). Losses at the gene ends were 1 base for V and 0 bases for J; bases not matched to a gene: 6. In DNA, the CDR3 is TGTGCCAGCAGCTTAGGGGAGCGGGAGCATAGCACAGATACGCAGTATTTT. Encoded protein: CASSLGEREHSTDTQYF.

About this clone itself: In the same sample, other DNA sequences code for this CDR3. J is TRBJ2-7 and V is TRBV11-2; 7 positions match TRBD1. CDR1 and CDR2 (germline): SGHAT, FQNNGV. V was pared by 5 bases and J by 2 bases, with 6 bases of the junction left unmatched. The CDR3 contains 14 residues. The CDR3, as DNA: TGTGCCAGCAGCCTCAGGGACAGACCCTACGAGCAGTACTTC. This codes for CASSLRDRPYEQYF. Supplemented by reference TRBV11-2 and TRBJ2-7, the full variable domain reads EAGVAQSPRYKIIEKRQSVAFWCNPISGHATLYWYQQILGQGPKLLIQFQNNGVVDDSQLPKDRFSAERLKGVDSTLKIQPAKLEDSAVYLCASSLRDRPYEQYFGPGTRLTVT.

CDR3 protein: CASSPLRISEQYF. CDR3 nucleotide sequence: TGTGCCAGCAGCCCCCTGAGAATATCCGAGCAGTACTTC. The chain is built from TRBV7-9 and TRBJ2-7; no clear D. The CDR3 is made up of 13 amino acids. The V end was cut by 5 bases, the J end by 6 bases, with 14 bases between. Germline-derived CDR1 and CDR2 are SEHNR and FQNEAQ (reference sequence). Combining the CDR3 with reference TRBV7-9 and TRBJ2-7 gives the whole variable domain DTGVSQNPRHKITKRGQNVTFRCDPISEHNRLYWYRQTLGQGPEFLTYFQNEAQLEKSRLLSDRFSAERPKGSFSTLEIQRTEQGDSAMYLCASSPLRISEQYFGPGTRLTVT.

This clone appeared once. The rearrangement links TRBV28 to TRBJ2-7; tentatively, D is TRBD1 or TRBD2 (6 bases each). The CDR3 is 16 amino acids. The germline gives CDR1 MDHEN, CDR2 SYDVKM. The ends were cut back, 3 bases at V and 2 bases at J, with 17 bases in the middle. The CDR3 spells CASSFLRGDRAYEQYF. The CDR3 DNA follows: TGTGCCAGCAGTTTCTTAAGGGGGGACCGAGCCTACGAGCAGTACTTC.

The rearrangement joins TRBV27 to TRBJ1-2, with a possible D match to TRBD1 (5 bases). Germline loops: CDR1 MNHEY, CDR2 SMNVEV (reference sequence). The germline V and J ends were trimmed by 5 bases and 4 bases, with 11 bases remaining between them. This CDR3 contains 13 residues. The CDR3 bases are TGTGCCAGCAGTCTTGACAGTGGCTATGGCTACACCTTC. This translates into CASSLDSGYGYTF.

The chain has TRBV4-1 and TRBJ2-1; 7 bases fit TRBD1. Per the germline V gene, CDR1 is MGHRA and CDR2 is YSYEKL. This CDR3 is built from 17 residues. V shed 2 bases and J 0 bases; nucleotides not matched to a gene: 7. The CDR3 DNA sequence: TGCGCCAGCAGCCAATATGGGACAGCTAACTCCTACAATGAGCAGTTCTTC. Translating gives CASSQYGTANSYNEQFF.

This clone has just one count. The V gene is TRBV2, the J gene TRBJ2-7, with TRBD2 matching 8 bases. CDR3 size: 15 residues. V trimming: 3 bases; J trimming: 2 bases; junction bases outside the gene matches: 6. CDR1 SNHLY and CDR2 FYNNEI come from the germline V gene. This chain's CDR3 is CASSEFTGGPYEQYF. The CDR3 DNA reads as TGTGCCAGCAGTGAGTTTACGGGAGGGCCCTACGAGCAGTACTTC.